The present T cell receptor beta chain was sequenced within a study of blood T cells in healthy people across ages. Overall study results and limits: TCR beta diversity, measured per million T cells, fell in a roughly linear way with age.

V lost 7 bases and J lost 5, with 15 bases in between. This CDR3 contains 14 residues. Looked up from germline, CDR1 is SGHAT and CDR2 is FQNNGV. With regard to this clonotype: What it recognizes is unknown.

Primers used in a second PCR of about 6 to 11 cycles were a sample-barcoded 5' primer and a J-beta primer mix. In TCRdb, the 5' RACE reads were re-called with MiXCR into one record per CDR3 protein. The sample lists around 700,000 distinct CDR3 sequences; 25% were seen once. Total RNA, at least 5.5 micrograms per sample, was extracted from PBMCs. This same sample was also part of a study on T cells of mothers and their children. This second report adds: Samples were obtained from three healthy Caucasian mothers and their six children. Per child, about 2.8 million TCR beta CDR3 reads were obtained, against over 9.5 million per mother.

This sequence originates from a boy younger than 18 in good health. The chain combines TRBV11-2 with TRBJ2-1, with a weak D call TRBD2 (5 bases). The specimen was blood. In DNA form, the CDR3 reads TGTGCCAGCACACAATTTACTAGACACAATGAGCAGTTCTTC. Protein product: CASTQFTRHNEQFF.